This T cell receptor beta chain was profiled in a study of PD-1 blockade in classical Hodgkin lymphoma. The V gene lost 1 base and the J gene lost 2 bases, with 9 bases spanning the gap. The germline V gene encodes CDR1 LNHNV and CDR2 YYDKDF (reference sequence). This CDR3 has 15 amino acids. This clone was recorded a few times. Method: immunoSEQ multiplex PCR; TCRdb's copy keeps in-frame clones and lacks some. This table holds approximately 150,000 clones, less than 80% found once. Every patient was affected by relapse after autologous stem cell transplantation, while exposure to brentuximab vedotin was not uniform.

This TCR was sampled from a human donor with classical Hodgkin lymphoma. The material was peripheral blood mononuclear cells (PBMCs), obtained before the second cycle of nivolumab. V usage is TRBV15 and J usage is TRBJ1-5, with D unclear. As DNA, the CDR3 is TGTGCCACCAGCAGAGGCAATTTGGGCAATCAGCCCCAGCATTTT. Protein sequence: CATSRGNLGNQPQHF. The entire variable domain, with the rest obtained from reference TRBV15 and TRBJ1-5, is as follows: DAMVIQNPRYQVTQFGKPVTLSCSQTLNHNVMYWYQQKSSQAPKLLFHYYDKDFNNEADTPDNFQSRRPNTSFCFLDIRSPGLGDTAMYLCATSRGNLGNQPQHFGDGTRLSIL.